These 11 T cell receptor beta chains share one sample of origin, sequenced in a study of OX40 agonist ivuxolimab in advanced cancers. Measured with immunoSEQ multiplex PCR; TCRdb has only the in-frame clones, and not every one. The table lists about 64,000 clones, 85% to 90% of them singletons. The sequenced sample was CD4+ or CD8+ T cells sorted from blood, obtained in a trial of the OX40 agonist ivuxolimab. The receptor set was obtained from an adult with an advanced solid tumor such as melanoma, head and neck, liver or kidney cancer.

This chain uses TRBV30 with TRBJ1-1; the D is unclear. From germline, CDR1 is GTSNPN and CDR2 SVGIG (reference sequence). V was cut by 4 bases and J by 7 bases, with 10 bases left in between. The CDR3 consists of 11 residues. CDR3 DNA sequence: TGTGCCTGGACCCCGGACCTTGAAGCTTTCTTT. The encoded protein is CAWTPDLEAFF. Together with reference TRBV30 and TRBJ1-1, the CDR3 gives the full variable domain: SQTIHQWPATLVQPVGSPLSLECTVEGTSNPNLYWYRQAAGRGLQLLFYSVGIGQISSEVPQNLSASRPQDRQFILSSKKLLLSDSGFYLCAWTPDLEAFFGQGTRLTVV.

The V gene is TRBV4-1, the J gene TRBJ2-7, with TRBD1 matching 7 bases. Germline V CDR1 and CDR2: MGHRA, YSYEKL. This CDR3 has 15 amino acids. Losses at the gene ends were 4 bases for V and 4 bases for J; bases not matched to a gene: 10. CDR3 amino acids: CASSPLAGGSYEQYF. CDR3 sequence (DNA): TGCGCCAGCAGCCCGCTGGCAGGGGGTTCATACGAGCAGTACTTC.

As concerns this clone: One junction end disagrees with the germline gene, perhaps due to a read error. The J gene is TRBJ1-4, the V gene TRBV30, with 11 bases matching TRBD1. The CDR3 spans 12 residues. The germline V gene has CDR1 GTSNPN and CDR2 SVGIG (reference sequence). The chain's CDR3 is CACGQGARKTVF. The CDR3 DNA sequence: TGTGCCTGCGGACAGGGGGCAAGAAAAACTGTTTTT.

The chain couples TRBV2 to TRBJ2-3; D is unresolved. V shed 4 bases and J shed 6 bases, with 8 bases lying between them. Germline values: CDR1 SNHLY, CDR2 FYNNEI. The CDR3 has 12 residues. CDR3 nucleotides: TGTGCCAGCAGTGGGGATTCCGATACGCAGTATTTT. It encodes CASSGDSDTQYF.

The chain recombines TRBV10-3 with TRBJ2-5; D call uncertain. TRBJ2-7 explains the end of the DNA better; the J call may be wrong. The CDR3 consists of 13 residues. The germline V gene encodes CDR1 ENHRY and CDR2 SYGVKD. CDR3 bases: TGTGCCATCAGTGAGTCGAGACTCTACGAGCAGTACTTC. Its translation: CAISESRLYEQYF.

The chain has TRBV7-9 and TRBJ1-1, with D maybe TRBD1 (5 bases). Germline V CDR1 and CDR2: SEHNR, FQNEAQ (reference sequence). Trimming shortened V by 4 bases and J by 3 bases, and 9 bases separated the two germline ends. The CDR3 length is 13 residues. CDR3 in amino acids: CASSSGGYTEAFF. The CDR3 bases are TGTGCCAGCAGCTCGGGGGGGTACACTGAAGCTTTCTTT.

The rearrangement uses TRBV5-1 and TRBJ2-7, with D hard to call. V lost 0 bases and J lost 2, with 6 bases in between. CDR3 length equals 13 residues. From germline, CDR1 is SGHRS and CDR2 YFSETQ. This CDR3 is CASSLDGAYEQYF. In nucleotides, the CDR3 is TGCGCCAGCAGCTTGGATGGGGCCTACGAGCAGTACTTC.

The chain carries TRBV7-9 and TRBJ2-3; 9 bases align to TRBD1. The V and J ends lost 5 bases and 3 bases, in that order; junction bases with no gene match: 9. Germline V lookup: CDR1 SEHNR, CDR2 FQNEAQ (reference sequence). This CDR3 is built from 16 residues. The chain's CDR3 is CASSLGQGLSTDTQYF. CDR3 bases: TGTGCCAGCAGCCTGGGACAGGGCCTGTCTACAGATACGCAGTATTTT.

The genes are TRBV28 and TRBJ2-5; 7 positions agree with TRBD1. This CDR3 has 15 residues. Germline lookup yields CDR1 MDHEN and CDR2 SYDVKM. V lost 6 bases to trimming and J lost 4 bases; unmatched junction nucleotides: 11. DNA of the CDR3: TGTGCCAGCAGCCTCCCCCGACAGGGTCCAGAGACCCAGTACTTC. This gives the protein CASSLPRQGPETQYF. The full variable domain, rest sourced from reference TRBV28 and TRBJ2-5, is DVKVTQSSRYLVKRTGEKVFLECVQDMDHENMFWYRQDPGLGLRLIYFSYDVKMKEKGDIPEGYSVSREKKERFSLILESASTNQTSMYLCASSLPRQGPETQYFGPGTRLLVL.

The chain recombines TRBV29-1 with TRBJ2-2; D is uncertain. Looked up from germline, CDR1 is SQVTM and CDR2 is ANQGSEA. V lost 2 bases and J lost 0, with 7 bases in between. The CDR3 extends over 14 amino acids. The CDR3 DNA follows: TGCAGCGTTGAATCGCCTACGAACACCGGGGAGCTGTTTTTT. Translation: CSVESPTNTGELFF.

The chain carries TRBV7-2 and TRBJ1-2; D not certain. Germline V gene lookup returns CDR1 SGHTA and CDR2 FQGNSA. The CDR3 totals 14 residues. V was clipped by 2 bases and J by 1 base, with 8 bases between them. CDR3 coding DNA: TGTGCCAGCAGCTTAATCACCGATAACTATGGCTACACCTTC. It codes for CASSLITDNYGYTF. Combining the CDR3 with reference TRBV7-2 and TRBJ1-2 gives the whole variable domain GAGVSQSPSNKVTEKGKDVELRCDPISGHTALYWYRQSLGQGLEFLIYFQGNSAPDKSGLPSDRFSAERTGGSVSTLTIQRTQQEDSAVYLCASSLITDNYGYTFGSGTRLTVV.